The table lists the clone carrying this T cell receptor beta chain with many counts. Its antigen remains unknown. These data come from a study of prognosis after radiotherapy for stage I lung cancer. For the study at large: Stereotactic body radiotherapy was given without concurrent therapy in all patients. Study-wide results and caveats: Patients with and without metastases reportedly differed in TRBV and TRBJ gene usage frequencies. Unique TCR clone counts went down once patients had stereotactic body radiation therapy, median about 10,000 versus 6,900.

The CDR3 has 16 residues. The germline CDR1 and CDR2 sequences are DFQATT and SNEGSKA (reference sequence). With 1 base clipped from V and 1 base from J, the junction kept 5 bases outside the gene matches. With two-round multiplex PCR, TCR beta CDR3 sequences were amplified from genomic DNA. Individual primers that were specific to each TRBV and TRBJ gene served in first-round PCR. Using its own MiXCR run on the multiplex PCR reads, TCRdb lists one record per CDR3 protein. Counted here are around 30,000 distinct CDR3 sequences, more than 25% occurring once; the ten biggest clones make up 12%. The source of this sequence is a donor over 45 with non-small cell lung cancer. This rearrangement joins TRBV20-1 to TRBJ1-3; TRBD1 matches 9 bases. The sample in question was PBMCs, obtained before or after stereotactic body radiation therapy (not recorded which). This CDR3 reads CSARATQGASGNTIYF. For the CDR3, the DNA is TGCAGTGCTAGAGCGACACAGGGGGCGTCTGGAAACACCATATATTTT.